This T cell receptor beta chain was captured in a study of long-term antiretroviral therapy in people with HIV. Study information: The 2015 immediate-ART recommendation was preceded by the earliest samples by about a decade.

Study results and caveats: Every time point showed a repertoire led by clones expanded before ART. Blood was collected between the mid-2000s and the late 2010s, possibly under older ART regimens.

The CDR3 extends over 15 amino acids. Germline lookup yields CDR1 MNHEY and CDR2 SMNVEV (reference sequence). V shed 5 bases and J shed 4 bases, with 17 bases lying between them. The table lists this clone with a count of one. Its cognate antigen is unknown. The assay, immunoSEQ v3.0, was run at survey level. The assay was immunoSEQ multiplex PCR, and TCRdb's table has in-frame clones only and misses some. The sample consists of about 20,000 clones, around 84% of them appearing once. The samples comprised about 0.85-11 million cryopreserved PBMC ahead of DNA extraction. This clonotype was sampled from a woman between 45 and 60 years old with HIV. The starting material was unsorted PBMCs, obtained 1.9 years after starting antiretroviral therapy. This chain joins TRBV27 and TRBJ1-2; no reliable D call. The CDR3 loop is CASSPLEGGPYGYTF. The CDR3, as DNA: TGTGCCAGCAGTCCCTTGGAGGGCGGACCCTATGGCTACACCTTC.